This record concerns one TCR beta chain sequence. V lost 2 bases and J lost 8, with 19 bases in between. The CDR3 totals 16 residues. Germline V gives CDR1 ENHRY, CDR2 SYGVKD. Seattle-derived patients entered the study during active infection and were followed longitudinally. This entry belongs to a study of blood T cell repertoires in COVID-19. Study at large: Sites across the United States, Italy and Spain contributed samples from acute and convalescent COVID-19. T cells, B-cell-depleted T cells, or PBMCs provided the cDNA or gDNA that served as material.

Methods used by the authors: How many nucleated cells were present was estimated from reference gene primer amplification. The repertoire was sequenced with immunoSEQ multiplex PCR; TCRdb's copy has only in-frame clones and lacks some. V and J calls and clone size are copied from that table; D and trimming were computed from the DNA. This table holds 150,000 to 200,000 clones, 85% to 90% found once. The TCR comes from a woman aged 70 to 79 with COVID-19, enrolled during active disease. The sequenced sample was peripheral blood. The V gene is TRBV10-3, the J gene TRBJ2-1; maybe TRBD2 (6 bases). The CDR3 here is CAISEAGATPGDEQFF. The CDR3 nucleotides read TGTGCCATCAGTGAGGCCGGCGCCACCCCGGGGGATGAGCAGTTCTTC.